This is a list of T cell receptor beta chains from one sample in a study of T-cell reconstitution after alpha-beta-depleted transplantation in children. MiXCR, run by TCRdb on the PCR reads, gives a single entry per CDR3 protein. The data show 900,000 or so distinct CDR3 sequences, approximately 15% seen once. The material sequenced was PBMCs, mostly from graft donor cells, taken 360 days after TCRalphabeta/CD19-depleted stem cell transplant. The receptor source for this set is a male patient younger than 18 who had a stem cell transplant for acute lymphoblastic leukemia, so the T cells may come from the graft donor. CDR3s include the opening cysteine and the closing phenylalanine or tryptophan. D genes are given only for firm matches. Size values are once, few and many counts, or a class for expanded clones, and some rows have none.

CDR3nt,CDR3aa,j_gene,d_gene,v_gene,abundance
TGCGCCAGCAGCAGGACAAGAAGGGATGGCTACACCTTC,CASSRTRRDGYTF,TRBJ1-2,-,TRBV4-1,few
TGCGCCAGCAGCTTGGGATCGGAGCCTGGCTACACCTTC,CASSLGSEPGYTF,TRBJ1-2,-,TRBV5-1,-
TGTGCCAGCAGCCTCCCGGGCCTTCCCGATGGAGATACGCAGTATTTT,CASSLPGLPDGDTQYF,TRBJ2-3,-,TRBV9,few
TGTGCCAGCCCTCATAAGCGGAACTCCTACGAGCAGTACTTC,CASPHKRNSYEQYF,TRBJ2-7,-,TRBV21-1,few
TGTGCCAGCAGCGGCGACAGGGGGTCCCCTGAAGCTTTCTTT,CASSGDRGSPEAFF,TRBJ1-1,TRBD1,TRBV9,-
TGTGCCACCGGACCGACTTATAATTCACCCCTCCACTTT,CATGPTYNSPLHF,TRBJ1-6,-,TRBV19,few
TGTGCCAGCAGCTTACGGACTCGTTACAATGAGCAGTTCTTC,CASSLRTRYNEQFF,TRBJ2-1,-,TRBV7-9,many
TGTGCCAGCAGATCCATCGGGGGCAGGGAGTTCATTAGCTACGAGCAGTACTTC,CASRSIGGREFISYEQYF,TRBJ2-7,-,TRBV7-3,-
TGTGCCAGCAGCTTTGGGACAGGGGCCTATTCCGCGGCGTCCTACGAGCAGTACTTC,CASSFGTGAYSAASYEQYF,TRBJ2-7,TRBD1,TRBV11-1,many
TGCGCCAGCAGCCAAGCTGTCATCCGGTATGGCTACACCTTC,CASSQAVIRYGYTF,TRBJ1-2,-,TRBV4-1,-
TGTGCCAGCTCAAAGGTAAAGAAGGAGACCCAGTACTTC,CASSKVKKETQYF,TRBJ2-5,-,TRBV18,-
TGTGCCAGCAGCTTAGAAAGTGTAGCGGGAGTCGGTGAGCAGTTCTTC,CASSLESVAGVGEQFF,TRBJ2-1,TRBD2,TRBV7-8,-
TGTGCCAGCAGCGTAGGAGGCTCACCCCTCCACTTT,CASSVGGSPLHF,TRBJ1-6,-,TRBV9,-
TGTGCCAGCAGAAAGACAGGGGAACTTTCCTACGAGCAGTACTTC,CASRKTGELSYEQYF,TRBJ2-7,TRBD1,TRBV12-3/TRBV12-4,few
TGTGCCAGCAGCTCCTTTCCGGGGGCAGATACGCAGTATTTT,CASSSFPGADTQYF,TRBJ2-3,-,TRBV7-7,-
TGCGCCAGCAGCCAATGGACAGGGAAGGTCTACGAGCAGTACTTC,CASSQWTGKVYEQYF,TRBJ2-7,TRBD1,TRBV5-1,-
TGTGCCAGCATACTGCGCCGGCAGACGCTAGCGGCCCTCCAAGAGACCCAGTACTTC,CASILRRQTLAALQETQYF,TRBJ2-5,TRBD2,TRBV6-1,-
TGTGCCAGCAGCGGCTTCCGGGACACCGATTTTAACTATGGCTACACCTTC,CASSGFRDTDFNYGYTF,TRBJ1-2,-,TRBV7-9,-
TGTGCCACCAGTGACGCCGGACTGGGGACCCAGTACTTC,CATSDAGLGTQYF,TRBJ2-5,-,TRBV24-1,-
TGTGCCAGCAGTTACGGGACTAGCGGGAAGAATGAGCAGTTCTTC,CASSYGTSGKNEQFF,TRBJ2-1,TRBD2,TRBV6-2/TRBV6-3,few
TGTGCCAGCAGTTTCGGTCGGTCCTACGAGCAGTACTTC,CASSFGRSYEQYF,TRBJ2-7,-,TRBV12-3/TRBV12-4,many
TGTGCCAGCAGTGAGGGAAACGGGGGCACAGATACGCAGTATTTT,CASSEGNGGTDTQYF,TRBJ2-3,-,TRBV2,-
TGCGCCAGCAGGACTAGCGGGATCTCCTACAATGAGCAGTTCTTC,CASRTSGISYNEQFF,TRBJ2-1,TRBD2,TRBV4-1,few
TGTGCCAGCAGTGAACGGGGGGGAGGGCCTTCCTACAATGAGCAGTTCTTC,CASSERGGGPSYNEQFF,TRBJ2-1,TRBD2,TRBV2,many
TGTGCCAGCAGCTTGGGGGGGCCTAGCGGCACAGATACGCAGTATTTT,CASSLGGPSGTDTQYF,TRBJ2-3,-,TRBV7-2,-
TGTGCCAGCGGCCCTCGGGACTCTCAAGAGACCCAGTACTTC,CASGPRDSQETQYF,TRBJ2-5,-,TRBV5-4,-
TGTGCCAGCACCGGGACAGGGCTTACAGATACGCAGTATTTT,CASTGTGLTDTQYF,TRBJ2-3,TRBD1,TRBV12-3/TRBV12-4,-
TGCGCCAGCAGCCAAGGCCAGGACAGGTACAATGAGCAGTTCTTC,CASSQGQDRYNEQFF,TRBJ2-1,TRBD1,TRBV4-1,-
TGTGCCAGCAGTTTATTTTACGGGATCCACAATGAGCAGTTCTTC,CASSLFYGIHNEQFF,TRBJ2-1,-,TRBV28,-
TGTGCCAGCAGCTCACAGCAGAACACTGAAGCTTTCTTT,CASSSQQNTEAFF,TRBJ1-1,-,TRBV7-9,-
TGTGCCAGCTCACCACCGGACAGACGGAATGAAAAACTGTTTTTT,CASSPPDRRNEKLFF,TRBJ1-4,-,TRBV18,few
TGCGCCAGCAGCTTATCCGGCAGGCCGACCGACTTCTATGGCTACACCTTC,CASSLSGRPTDFYGYTF,TRBJ1-2,-,TRBV5-1,-
TGTGCCAGCAGCCAAGAGTGGCGCACCGGGGAGCTGTTTTTT,CASSQEWRTGELFF,TRBJ2-2,-,TRBV3-1,few
TGTGCCAGCAGCGACGAGGGACGCGGATTGCAGTACTTC,CASSDEGRGLQYF,TRBJ2-7,-,TRBV12-3/TRBV12-4,once
TGTGCCAGCAGCGTATACGGAACTTCCTACGAGCAGTACTTC,CASSVYGTSYEQYF,TRBJ2-7,-,TRBV9,few
TGCAGCGCTGGACGGGCCTCCTACGAGCAGTACTTC,CSAGRASYEQYF,TRBJ2-7,-,TRBV29-1,many
TGTGCCAGCAGCCCGGGCGATAGTTTCTACGAGCAGTACTTC,CASSPGDSFYEQYF,TRBJ2-7,-,TRBV7-9,few
TGTGCCAGCAGTTTACCCAGGCTGGGGCCCACAGATACGCAGTATTTT,CASSLPRLGPTDTQYF,TRBJ2-3,-,TRBV12-3/TRBV12-4,few
TGTGCCAGCAGTCCCGCTAGCGGGGGGGCCGGAAGAAACATTCAGTACTTC,CASSPASGGAGRNIQYF,TRBJ2-4,TRBD2,TRBV12-3/TRBV12-4,many
TGCGCCAGCAGCCAAGAAGGGACCCGCTCTGGGGCCAACGTCCTGACTTTC,CASSQEGTRSGANVLTF,TRBJ2-6,-,TRBV4-1,-
TGTGCCAGCAGCTCAGATACATCCCGAACCTACGAGCAGTACTTC,CASSSDTSRTYEQYF,TRBJ2-7,-,TRBV5-5,many
TGCGCCAGCAGCCAGGGGGTTGGACTAGCGGAAGGCAATGAGCAGTTCTTC,CASSQGVGLAEGNEQFF,TRBJ2-1,TRBD2,TRBV5-1,few
TGTGCCAGCAGCCTAACCGGGACAGGGGGTACAACTAATGAAAAACTGTTTTTT,CASSLTGTGGTTNEKLFF,TRBJ1-4,TRBD1,TRBV2,-
TGTGCCAGCAGTTTCAGGACAGGGGTTATGTGGTCCGGGGAGCTGTTTTTT,CASSFRTGVMWSGELFF,TRBJ2-2,TRBD1,TRBV5-5,-
TGTGCCAGCAGCTCACCCTACACGTCACAAGGAACGCAGTATTTT,CASSSPYTSQGTQYF,TRBJ2-3,-,TRBV7-9,many
TGTGCCAGCAGTAGACAAGACACCGGGGAGCTGTTTTTT,CASSRQDTGELFF,TRBJ2-2,-,TRBV6-4,many
TGTGCCAGCAGCTTAGTCTGGGTAGCGGAATACAATGAGCAGTTCTTC,CASSLVWVAEYNEQFF,TRBJ2-1,-,TRBV7-9,few
TGTGCCAGCAAAGGCAGAACTAACTATGGCTACACCTTC,CASKGRTNYGYTF,TRBJ1-2,-,TRBV2,-
TGCAGTGCTAGAGACAGCAGGTCCCCCTACGAGCAGTACTTC,CSARDSRSPYEQYF,TRBJ2-7,-,TRBV20-1,-
TGTGCCACCAGCAGAAGAGGGGTCGGAATCACAGATACGCAGTATTTT,CATSRRGVGITDTQYF,TRBJ2-3,-,TRBV15,few
TGTGCCAGCAGTTTGAACTTCCAGGAGCAGTACTTC,CASSLNFQEQYF,TRBJ2-7,-,TRBV27,few
TGTGCCATCAGTGAGAGAGGCTCGACCACATCCTACAATGAGCAGTTCTTC,CAISERGSTTSYNEQFF,TRBJ2-1,-,TRBV10-3,-
TGCGCCAGCAGCCAAGATCCCGGGCTTCGCGGGGGACTCACAGATACGCAGTATTTT,CASSQDPGLRGGLTDTQYF,TRBJ2-3,TRBD2,TRBV4-1,-
TGCAGCGTTGAAGATCCGAACACTGAAGCTTTCTTT,CSVEDPNTEAFF,TRBJ1-1,-,TRBV29-1,-
TGCGCCAGCAGCCAAGGGGACAGGATGGATACGCAGTATTTT,CASSQGDRMDTQYF,TRBJ2-3,TRBD1,TRBV4-1,-
TGTGCCAGCAGCTCATACAGGGATGGGACCCAGTACTTC,CASSSYRDGTQYF,TRBJ2-5,-,TRBV7-9,-
TGTGCCAGCAGAGTTACAGGGGGCGATTATGGAAAACTGTTTTTT,CASRVTGGDYGKLFF,TRBJ1-4,TRBD1,TRBV6-1,-